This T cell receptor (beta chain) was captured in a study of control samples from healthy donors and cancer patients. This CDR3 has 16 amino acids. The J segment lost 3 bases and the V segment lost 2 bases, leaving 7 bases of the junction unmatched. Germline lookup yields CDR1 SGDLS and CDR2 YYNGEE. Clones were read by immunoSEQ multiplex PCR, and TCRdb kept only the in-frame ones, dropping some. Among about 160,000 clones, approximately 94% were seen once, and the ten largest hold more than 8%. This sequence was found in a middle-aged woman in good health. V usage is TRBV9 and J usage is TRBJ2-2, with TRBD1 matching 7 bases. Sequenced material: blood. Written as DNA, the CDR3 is TGTGCCAGCAGCGTTATCGACAGGGCTTACACCGGGGAGCTGTTTTTT. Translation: CASSVIDRAYTGELFF.